Listed below are T cell receptor beta chains from one sample, sequenced in a study of blood T cell repertoires in COVID-19. Here immunoSEQ multiplex PCR was the method, and the copy in TCRdb shows in-frame clones only, minus some. The repertoire holds approximately 260,000 clones, with roughly 91% as singletons. The specimen sequenced was PBMCs or T cells enriched from blood (not recorded which). The receptors shown here come from a woman aged 55-69 years who had recovered from COVID-19. CDR3s include the opening cysteine and the closing phenylalanine or tryptophan. The order of the fields is clone size, J gene, V gene, D gene, CDR3 DNA, CDR3 protein. A D gene is named only where the DNA matches it firmly. Not every row has a clone size; where given, it reads once, few, many or a size class.

- TRBJ2-3 TRBV5-1 TRBD2 TGCGCCAGCAGCTGGATTGCGGGGGAGGGAGATACGCAGTATTTT CASSWIAGEGDTQYF
- TRBJ2-7 TRBV3-1/TRBV3-2 TRBD1 TGTGCCAGCAGCCCAGGGACAGGGGGGGCCTACGAGCAGTACTTC CASSPGTGGAYEQYF
- TRBJ1-3 TRBV3-1/TRBV3-2 - TGTGCCAGCGCTGGGAGCCGATCTGGAAACACCATATATTTT CASAGSRSGNTIYF
- TRBJ2-2 TRBV7-9 - TGTGCCAGCAGCTTATACCGGGCCGGGGAGCTGTTTTTT CASSLYRAGELFF
once TRBJ2-3 TRBV7-3 TRBD2 TGTGCCAGCAGCCAAAACGGGGGGAGCACAGATACGCAGTATTTT CASSQNGGSTDTQYF
once TRBJ2-7 TRBV27 TRBD2 TGTGCCAGCAGGTTACTAGCGGGGGGGCTCTACGAGCAGTACTTC CASRLLAGGLYEQYF
- TRBJ1-6 TRBV5-1 - TGCGCCAGCAGCTTGGAATCACAGGGAAATTCACCCCTCCACTTT CASSLESQGNSPLHF
- TRBJ2-7 TRBV6-6 TRBD2 TGTGCCAGCAGCCGACTAGCGGATGTCTACGAGCAGTACTTC CASSRLADVYEQYF
once TRBJ2-3 TRBV12-3/TRBV12-4 - TGTGCCAGCCGGAGAGAGACAGATACGCAGTATTTT CASRRETDTQYF
- TRBJ1-3 TRBV5-1 - TGCGCCAGCAGCTTGGAGGGCAGGGCTCCCGGAAACACCATATATTTT CASSLEGRAPGNTIYF
- TRBJ1-2 TRBV6-5 - TGTGCCAGCAGCGGACAGACGGAGTATGGCTACACCTTC CASSGQTEYGYTF
- TRBJ2-1 TRBV6-5 - TGTGCCAGCAGTTACTCGATGAGCGGGTACAATGAGCAGTTCTTC CASSYSMSGYNEQFF
- TRBJ2-5 TRBV6-6 TRBD1 TGTGCCAGCACCAGACAGGGGGAGGGGGAGACCCAGTACTTC CASTRQGEGETQYF
- TRBJ2-2 TRBV7-3 - TGTGCCAGCAGCCCTGCGGCCTCTCCGGGGACCGGGGAGCTGTTTTTT CASSPAASPGTGELFF
- TRBJ1-1 TRBV21-1 - TGTGCCAGCAGACCGTCAGGGGGAAGCGCTGAAGCTTTCTTT CASRPSGGSAEAFF
- TRBJ2-3 TRBV19 TRBD2 TGTGCCAGTAGTATTAAGACTAGCGGGGGTGGGAGCACAGATACGCAGTATTTT CASSIKTSGGGSTDTQYF
- TRBJ1-5 TRBV2 - TGTGCCAGCAATCCAGGGATGGGCAATCAGCCCCAGCATTTT CASNPGMGNQPQHF
- TRBJ2-1 TRBV19 TRBD2 TGTGCCAGTAGCCTTGGACTAGCGGGATACGATGAGCAGTTCTTC CASSLGLAGYDEQFF
- TRBJ1-3 TRBV30 - TGTGCCTGGAGTCGCGGAGGGGCTGGGCTGAGAGGGCTTGGAAACACCATATATTTT CAWSRGGAGLRGLGNTIYF
- TRBJ1-2 TRBV24-1 - TGTGCCACCAGTGAGGGGCCACAGGGAAGAAACTATGGCTACACCTTC CATSEGPQGRNYGYTF
- TRBJ2-4 TRBV7-3 - TGTGCCAGCAGCTCAACCCCCGCCTCGCAGGACATTCAGTACTTC CASSSTPASQDIQYF
- TRBJ2-3 TRBV10-3 TRBD2 TGTGCCATCTCGGGGGGGCCGGGTGATACGCAGTATTTT CAISGGPGDTQYF
- TRBJ2-3 TRBV7-9 TRBD2 TGTGCCAGCAGCTTACGGGGGGAGGTTGTGTATACGCAGTATTTT CASSLRGEVVYTQYF
- TRBJ1-4 TRBV28 - TGTGCCAGCAGTGCCATAGGGCAGGGGAACGAAAAACTGTTTTTT CASSAIGQGNEKLFF
- TRBJ2-5 TRBV7-9 - TGTGCCAGCAGCTTAGTGAGGGAGACCCAGTACTTC CASSLVRETQYF
- TRBJ2-2 TRBV7-9 - TGTGCCAGCAGCTTCAGCGGTGCAAACACCGGGGAGCTGTTTTTT CASSFSGANTGELFF
- TRBJ1-5 TRBV2 - TGTGCCAGCAGTGAGGCAAATACCAATCAGCCCCAGCATTTT CASSEANTNQPQHF
- TRBJ1-2 TRBV5-1 - TGCGCCAGCAGCTTGGGGCGGGATTTCGGCTACACCTTC CASSLGRDFGYTF
- TRBJ2-5 TRBV27 TRBD2 TGTGCCAGCAGTTTATTACGGCGGGGGGCGATCCAAGAGACCCAGTACTTC CASSLLRRGAIQETQYF
- TRBJ1-4 TRBV3-1/TRBV3-2 - TGTGCCAGCAGCCAGGCGGGAACTAATGAAAAACTGTTTTTT CASSQAGTNEKLFF
- TRBJ2-5 TRBV5-1 TRBD2 TGCGCCAGCAGCCCGGCCGGAGCGGGGGGGGAGACCCAGTACTTC CASSPAGAGGETQYF
- TRBJ1-3 TRBV18 TRBD1 TGTGCCAGCTCACGAGGGACAGGTGGAAACACCATATATTTT CASSRGTGGNTIYF
- TRBJ2-1 TRBV5-1 TRBD1 TGCGCCAGCAGCCCTGGGACAGGGGGCCAGGATGAGCAGTTCTTC CASSPGTGGQDEQFF
- TRBJ2-3 TRBV4-1 TRBD1 TGCGCCAGCAGCCAAGGAGTGGGCAGGGGGCTAGGTACGCAGTATTTT CASSQGVGRGLGTQYF
- TRBJ1-1 TRBV28 - TGTGCCAGCAGTTTACCGCGGAACACTGAAGCTTTCTTT CASSLPRNTEAFF
- TRBJ2-7 TRBV3-1/TRBV3-2 TRBD1 TGTGCCAGCAGCCAACCAGGGGGCTACGAGCAGTACTTC CASSQPGGYEQYF
- TRBJ1-1 TRBV7-2 - TGTGCCAGCAGCTCACGGTATCGAAACACTGAAGCTTTCTTT CASSSRYRNTEAFF
- TRBJ2-1 TRBV7-2 - TGTGCCAGCAGCTTAGTCTCACAGCTCAATGAGCAGTTCTTC CASSLVSQLNEQFF
- TRBJ1-4 TRBV18 TRBD1 TGTGCCAGCTCACCGAAGGACAGGGTCGGCGAAAAACTGTTTTTT CASSPKDRVGEKLFF
- TRBJ1-5 TRBV30 TRBD1 TGTGCCTGGAGTCCTAAAGTGGGGACAGGGGATCAGCCCCAGCATTTT CAWSPKVGTGDQPQHF
- TRBJ2-3 TRBV6-5 - TGTGCCAGCAGTTACTCAGGAGCAGATACGCAGTATTTT CASSYSGADTQYF
- TRBJ1-3 TRBV30 - TGTGCCTGGAGTGTACGACACGGAAACACCATATATTTT CAWSVRHGNTIYF
- TRBJ1-6 TRBV5-4 TRBD1 TGTGCCAGCAGCTCCGGACAGGATGGTAATTCACCCCTCCACTTT CASSSGQDGNSPLHF